One and the same sample provided the 19 T cell receptor beta chains below, sequenced in a study of graft-versus-host responses after intestinal transplantation. Sequencing was performed with immunoSEQ multiplex PCR; in TCRdb, only in-frame clones are kept and a portion is missing. The sample includes tens of thousands of clones, 30% to 40% of them seen just once. The culture paired 200,000 irradiated violet-dye-labeled stimulators with 200,000 CFSE-labeled responders. Source: alloreactive CD8+ T cells from a mixed lymphocyte reaction culture, taken before intestinal transplant. Subset meaning: CFSE-low proliferating T cells sorted from roughly six-day pre-transplant mixed lymphocyte reaction (GvH or HvG direction). These receptors all stem from a human patient who received an intestinal transplant.

The chain links TRBV7-6 to TRBJ2-3; no clear D. The CDR3 spans 16 residues. From germline, CDR1 is SGHVS and CDR2 FNYEAQ. V gave up 5 bases and J gave up 0 bases, with 15 bases separating them. CDR3 protein: CASSPQAPLSTDTQYF. CDR3 DNA sequence: TGTGCCAGCAGCCCCCAGGCACCCCTCAGCACAGATACGCAGTATTTT.

The sample holds a few counts of this clone. The chain couples TRBV30 to TRBJ2-1, with D perhaps TRBD1 or TRBD2 (5 bases each). CDR3 length equals 12 residues. Germline V gene lookup returns CDR1 GTSNPN and CDR2 SVGIG (reference sequence). V lost 2 bases to trimming and J lost 10 bases, with 12 bases between them. CDR3 nucleotides: TGTGCCTGGAGTCCCGGGACCCCCGAGCAGTTCTTC. It encodes CAWSPGTPEQFF. The variable domain in full, completed from reference TRBV30 and TRBJ2-1, reads SQTIHQWPATLVQPVGSPLSLECTVEGTSNPNLYWYRQAAGRGLQLLFYSVGIGQISSEVPQNLSASRPQDRQFILSSKKLLLSDSGFYLCAWSPGTPEQFFGPGTRLTVL.

This clone has just a few counts. DNA for the CDR3: TGTGCCAGCAGTTTAGGACTAGCGGATACGCAGTATTTT. This gives the protein CASSLGLADTQYF. The chain combines TRBV27 with TRBJ2-3; 9 bases agree with TRBD2. The CDR3 contains 13 residues. J was trimmed by 6 bases and V by 2 bases; bases with no gene match: 0. From germline, CDR1 is MNHEY and CDR2 SMNVEV (reference sequence).

This clone came up a few times. V is TRBV7-7 and J is TRBJ2-3; D possibly corresponds to TRBD1 (6 bases). Germline V gene lookup returns CDR1 SSHAT and CDR2 FNYEAQ (reference sequence). The CDR3 is 15 amino acids. V was clipped by 5 bases and J by 4 bases, with 16 bases between them. Written as DNA, the CDR3 is TGTGCCAGCAGCCCCCTCGCAGGGGCGGCAGATACGCAGTATTTT. It is translated as CASSPLAGAADTQYF.

CDR3 residues: CASSFRPQETQYF. CDR3 sequence (DNA): TGTGCCAGCAGTTTTCGGCCCCAAGAGACCCAGTACTTC. The V and J genes are TRBV28 and TRBJ2-5; D unclear. This CDR3 has 13 amino acids. Germline V gives CDR1 MDHEN, CDR2 SYDVKM. The V end was cut by 3 bases, the J end by 1 base, with 6 bases between.

CDR3 amino acids: CASSGDLQGFGETQYF. The CDR3 DNA sequence: TGTGCCAGCAGCGGCGATCTACAGGGTTTCGGGGAGACCCAGTACTTC. This chain connects TRBV5-4 to TRBJ2-5; possible D gene TRBD1, 6 bases. The germline V gene has CDR1 SGHNT and CDR2 YYREEE (reference sequence). With 4 bases removed from V and 5 bases from J, the gap between germline ends came to 21 bases. The CDR3 spans 16 residues.

The CDR3 sequence: CASSFGQYGYTF. The CDR3 DNA follows: TGTGCCAGCAGCTTCGGACAGTATGGCTACACCTTC. The rearrangement joins TRBV7-9 to TRBJ1-2, with D possibly TRBD1 on 6 matching bases. The V and J ends lost 3 bases and 5 bases respectively, with 7 bases between them. The germline gives CDR1 SEHNR, CDR2 FQNEAQ (reference sequence). The CDR3 contains 12 residues. Based on the CDR3 plus reference TRBV7-9 and TRBJ1-2, the full variable domain is DTGVSQNPRHKITKRGQNVTFRCDPISEHNRLYWYRQTLGQGPEFLTYFQNEAQLEKSRLLSDRFSAERPKGSFSTLEIQRTEQGDSAMYLCASSFGQYGYTFGSGTRLTVV.

The table lists this clone with a few counts. The rearrangement uses TRBV30 and TRBJ2-7; 9 nucleotides agree with TRBD2. The germline V gene has CDR1 GTSNPN and CDR2 SVGIG (reference sequence). Trimming removed 1 base from V and 5 bases from J; junction bases left unmatched: 6. The CDR3 totals 14 residues. The CDR3 region has the DNA TGTGCCTGGAGTGGTGGGGTAGCGGGGGACGAGCAGTACTTC. Translated, it gives CAWSGGVAGDEQYF.

This clone was recorded a few times. The chain combines TRBV10-1 with TRBJ2-7, with 11 bases fitting TRBD2. CDR1 WNHNN and CDR2 SYGVQD come from the germline V gene (reference sequence). Losses at the gene ends were 4 bases for V and 3 bases for J; bases not matched to a gene: 2. The CDR3 contains 14 residues. CDR3 amino acids: CASSGGTSGYEQYF. CDR3 DNA sequence: TGCGCCAGCAGTGGAGGGACTAGCGGCTACGAGCAGTACTTC.

The CDR3 bases are TGCGCCAGCAGCCAAGCTGCGGGTTCACCCCTCCACTTT. Translation: CASSQAAGSPLHF. The rearrangement links TRBV4-1 to TRBJ1-6, with no clear D. The germline CDR1 and CDR2 sequences are MGHRA and YSYEKL. V gave up 1 base and J gave up 9 bases, with 7 bases separating them. The CDR3 consists of 13 residues.

V and J are TRBV6-5 and TRBJ1-2; TRBD1 might be the D (5 bases). The germline CDR1 and CDR2 sequences are MNHEY and SVGAGI. The length of the CDR3 is 14 residues. V lost 2 bases, J lost 3 bases, and 10 bases lay in between. This CDR3 is CASSYADSHYGYTF. The CDR3 region has the DNA TGTGCCAGCAGTTACGCAGACAGCCACTATGGCTACACCTTC.

The chain combines TRBV9 with TRBJ1-2; TRBD1 is a possible D gene (5 bases). CDR3 length: 14 residues. Trimming cost V 0 bases and J 5 bases, with 11 bases left between them. Per the germline V gene, CDR1 is SGDLS and CDR2 is YYNGEE. The CDR3 spells CASSVGGPAYGYTF. Written as DNA, the CDR3 is TGTGCCAGCAGCGTAGGGGGCCCTGCTTATGGCTACACCTTC.

This rearrangement joins TRBV7-9 to TRBJ2-7, with D hard to call. Germline V lookup: CDR1 SEHNR, CDR2 FQNEAQ (reference sequence). The CDR3 sequence is 14 residues long. Trimming removed 5 bases at V and 1 base at J, with 12 bases between. The CDR3 is CASSLVDGSYEQYF. The CDR3 DNA sequence: TGTGCCAGCAGCCTAGTGGACGGATCCTACGAGCAGTACTTC. The full variable domain, rest sourced from reference TRBV7-9 and TRBJ2-7, is DTGVSQNPRHKITKRGQNVTFRCDPISEHNRLYWYRQTLGQGPEFLTYFQNEAQLEKSRLLSDRFSAERPKGSFSTLEIQRTEQGDSAMYLCASSLVDGSYEQYFGPGTRLTVT.

The chain is built from TRBV6-1 and TRBJ2-2, with 9 bases lining up with TRBD1. This CDR3 is 15 amino acids long. From germline, CDR1 is MNHNS and CDR2 SASEGT. J was trimmed by 6 bases and V by 8 bases; bases with no gene match: 10. Here the CDR3 DNA reads TGTGCCAGCTCCACAATACAGGGGGCGGCCGGGGAGCTGTTTTTT. This sequence encodes CASSTIQGAAGELFF.

By its share, this clone is medium-sized. V is TRBV4-1 and J is TRBJ2-7; 11 bases agree with TRBD2. CDR1 MGHRA and CDR2 YSYEKL come from the germline V gene. The CDR3 is 15 amino acids. The ends lost 1 base at V and 3 bases at J; junction bases unmatched: 2. CDR3: CASSQGGLAGYEQYF. The CDR3 region has the DNA TGCGCCAGCAGCCAAGGAGGACTAGCGGGCTACGAGCAGTACTTC.

This clone has just a few counts. V and J are TRBV19 and TRBJ2-7; 9 bases map to TRBD2. Germline V gene data show CDR1 as LNHDA and CDR2 as SQIVND (reference sequence). V was clipped by 10 bases and J by 4 bases; unmatched bases: 14. The length of the CDR3 is 15 residues. CDR3 sequence (DNA): TGTGCCACCTCCCCCCCGGGGCTAGCGGGGTACGAGCAGTACTTC. This gives the protein CATSPPGLAGYEQYF.

The sample holds a few counts of this clone. This sequence joins TRBV21-1 and TRBJ2-5; the table assigns TRBD1, which was not confirmed against the DNA. TRBV21-1 is a documented pseudogene. The CDR3 has 16 residues. The CDR3 bases are TGTGCCAGCACCACGAAATTACAGGGGTACAGGGAGACCCAGTACTTC. Protein product: CASTTKLQGYRETQYF.

This clone was observed a few times. An end of the junction does not agree with germline; a read error may underlie this. V is TRBV13 and J is TRBJ2-7; 8 positions match TRBD1. This CDR3 comprises 13 residues. Germline loops: CDR1 PRHDT, CDR2 FYEKMQ (reference sequence). CDR3 region: CASLMTGANSPVF. The CDR3, as DNA: TGTGCCAGCCTTATGACAGGGGCCAACTCGCCCGTATTC.

The CDR3 protein is CASSLAGAYNEQFF. The CDR3 DNA sequence: TGTGCCAGCAGCTTAGCGGGAGCCTACAATGAGCAGTTCTTC. V is TRBV7-6 and J is TRBJ2-1; a possible D gene is TRBD2 (5 bases). The germline V and J ends were trimmed by 0 bases and 2 bases, with 5 bases remaining between them. Germline V gene data show CDR1 as SGHVS and CDR2 as FNYEAQ. The CDR3 spans 14 residues.